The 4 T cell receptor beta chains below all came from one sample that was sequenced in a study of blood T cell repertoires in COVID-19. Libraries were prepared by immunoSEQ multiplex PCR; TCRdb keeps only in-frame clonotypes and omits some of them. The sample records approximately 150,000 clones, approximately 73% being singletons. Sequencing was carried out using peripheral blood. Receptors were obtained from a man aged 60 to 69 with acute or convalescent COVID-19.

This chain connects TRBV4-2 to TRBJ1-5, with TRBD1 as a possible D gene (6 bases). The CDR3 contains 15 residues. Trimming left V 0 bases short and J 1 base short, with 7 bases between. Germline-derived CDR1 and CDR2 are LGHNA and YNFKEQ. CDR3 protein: CASSQDRGSNQPQHF. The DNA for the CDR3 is TGTGCCAGCAGCCAAGATAGGGGGAGCAATCAGCCCCAGCATTTT.

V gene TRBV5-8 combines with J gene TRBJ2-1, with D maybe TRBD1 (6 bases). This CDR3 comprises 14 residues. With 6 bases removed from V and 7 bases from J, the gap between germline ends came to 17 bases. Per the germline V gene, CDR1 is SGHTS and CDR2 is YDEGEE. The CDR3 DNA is TGTGCCAGCACCCCGACCTACAGGGTTAATGAGCAGTTCTTC. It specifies CASTPTYRVNEQFF.

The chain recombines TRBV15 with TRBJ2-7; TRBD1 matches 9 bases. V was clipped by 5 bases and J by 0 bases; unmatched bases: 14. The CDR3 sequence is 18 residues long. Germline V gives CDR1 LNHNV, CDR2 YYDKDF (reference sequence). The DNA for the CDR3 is TGTGCCACCAGCGAAGGACAGGGGCGCCGGAAGAGCTCCTACGAGCAGTACTTC. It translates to CATSEGQGRRKSSYEQYF. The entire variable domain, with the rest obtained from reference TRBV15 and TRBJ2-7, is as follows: DAMVIQNPRYQVTQFGKPVTLSCSQTLNHNVMYWYQQKSSQAPKLLFHYYDKDFNNEADTPDNFQSRRPNTSFCFLDIRSPGLGDTAMYLCATSEGQGRRKSSYEQYFGPGTRLTVT.

The CDR3 is CASSTRLAGNYEQYF. The DNA for the CDR3 is TGTGCCAGCAGTACTCGACTAGCGGGGAACTACGAGCAGTACTTC. The J gene is TRBJ2-7, the V gene TRBV27; 11 bases line up with TRBD2. Germline V lookup: CDR1 MNHEY, CDR2 SMNVEV (reference sequence). Losses at the gene ends were 5 bases for V and 3 bases for J; bases not matched to a gene: 6. The CDR3 covers 15 residues.